What follows are 8 T cell receptor beta chains derived from one specimen sequenced in a study of shared clonotypes between healthy human individuals. Sequencing was performed with immunoSEQ multiplex PCR; in TCRdb, only in-frame clones are kept and a portion is missing. The table lists 600,000 or so clones, approximately 95% of them singletons. CD45RO-negative cells were positively selected for CCR7, leaving out terminally differentiated effector memory CD45RA+ cells. The sample consisted of naive CD8+ T cells sorted from blood. The receptors originated from a woman aged 30 to 39 in good health.

The chain couples TRBV25-1 to TRBJ1-5, with D perhaps TRBD1 (6 bases). Trimming left V 8 bases short and J 2 bases short, with 13 bases between. From germline, CDR1 is MGHDK and CDR2 SYGVNS. The CDR3 runs 14 residues. CDR3 amino acids: CASQGPAGNQPQHF. CDR3 DNA sequence: TGTGCCAGCCAGGGGCCCGCGGGCAATCAGCCCCAGCATTTT.

This chain links TRBV5-6 with TRBJ1-1; D unclear. Germline loops: CDR1 SGHDT, CDR2 YYEEEE. CDR3 length: 12 residues. Deletions cut 7 bases from V and 1 base from J, with 8 bases between. The CDR3 nucleotides are TGTGCCAGCCATACAGCGAACACTGAAGCTTTCTTT. As protein: CASHTANTEAFF. The whole variable domain, filled in from reference TRBV5-6 and TRBJ1-1, reads DAGVTQSPTHLIKTRGQQVTLRCSPKSGHDTVSWYQQALGQGPQFIFQYYEEEERQRGNFPDRFSGHQFPNYSSELNVNALLLGDSALYLCASHTANTEAFFGQGTRLTVV.

This chain uses TRBV6-5 with TRBJ2-2; 12 bases are shared with TRBD2. This CDR3 contains 16 residues. The ends lost 4 bases at V and 3 bases at J; junction bases unmatched: 3. The germline V gene has CDR1 MNHEY and CDR2 SVGAGI. The CDR3 coding sequence is TGTGCCAGCAGTTTACTAGCGGGAGGAGACACCGGGGAGCTGTTTTTT. This encodes CASSLLAGGDTGELFF.

This sequence joins TRBV7-7 and TRBJ2-5; D unclear. The CDR3 loop spans 13 amino acids. Per germline, CDR1 SSHAT and CDR2 FNYEAQ (reference sequence). The V end was cut by 2 bases, the J end by 5 bases, with 9 bases between. As DNA, the CDR3 is TGTGCCAGCAGCTTACAACATTCTGAGACCCAGTACTTC. It codes for CASSLQHSETQYF. The full variable domain, rest sourced from reference TRBV7-7 and TRBJ2-5, is GAGVSQSPRYKVTKRGQDVTLRCDPISSHATLYWYQQALGQGPEFLTYFNYEAQPDKSGLPSDRFSAERPEGSISTLTIQRTEQRDSAMYRCASSLQHSETQYFGPGTRLLVL.

V gene TRBV5-6 combines with J gene TRBJ2-7, with D perhaps matching TRBD1 or TRBD2 (6 bases each). The germline V gene has CDR1 SGHDT and CDR2 YYEEEE. This CDR3 is 13 amino acids long. The germline V and J ends were trimmed by 5 bases and 7 bases, with 16 bases remaining between them. CDR3 DNA: TGTGCCAGCAGTCCCTGGGGGGCAGGGGAGCAGTACTTC. Protein sequence: CASSPWGAGEQYF.

The gene calls are TRBV11-2 and TRBJ2-7; 7 bases match TRBD2. Germline CDR1 reads SGHAT; CDR2 reads FQNNGV. CDR3 size: 20 residues. The V segment lost 0 bases and the J segment 2 bases; nucleotides outside the gene matches: 19. This chain's CDR3 is CASSLDSLRLWRERTYEQYF. The CDR3 DNA reads TGTGCCAGCAGCTTAGATTCTTTACGACTTTGGCGGGAGAGAACCTACGAGCAGTACTTC.

This clone appeared once. This same CDR3 is encoded by further DNA sequences in the sample. The chain couples TRBV27 to TRBJ1-4, with 7 bases lining up with TRBD1. The germline V gene encodes CDR1 MNHEY and CDR2 SMNVEV (reference sequence). The CDR3 is 14 residues long. The J segment lost 2 bases and the V segment lost 5 bases, leaving 2 bases of the junction unmatched. CDR3 nucleotides: TGTGCCAGCAGTCCAGGGGGGACTAATGAAAAACTGTTTTTT. As protein: CASSPGGTNEKLFF.

Concerning this clone itself: This CDR3 is also generated by other DNA sequences in the sample. The V gene is TRBV19, the J gene TRBJ2-1, with D possibly being TRBD1 or TRBD2 (5 bases each). V was trimmed by 3 bases and J by 1 base, leaving 10 bases between them. Germline CDR1 LNHDA, CDR2 SQIVND (reference sequence). This CDR3 contains 15 residues. In DNA, the CDR3 is TGTGCCAGTAGTATCACAGGCGGGTCCTACAATGAGCAGTTCTTC. Its translation: CASSITGGSYNEQFF.